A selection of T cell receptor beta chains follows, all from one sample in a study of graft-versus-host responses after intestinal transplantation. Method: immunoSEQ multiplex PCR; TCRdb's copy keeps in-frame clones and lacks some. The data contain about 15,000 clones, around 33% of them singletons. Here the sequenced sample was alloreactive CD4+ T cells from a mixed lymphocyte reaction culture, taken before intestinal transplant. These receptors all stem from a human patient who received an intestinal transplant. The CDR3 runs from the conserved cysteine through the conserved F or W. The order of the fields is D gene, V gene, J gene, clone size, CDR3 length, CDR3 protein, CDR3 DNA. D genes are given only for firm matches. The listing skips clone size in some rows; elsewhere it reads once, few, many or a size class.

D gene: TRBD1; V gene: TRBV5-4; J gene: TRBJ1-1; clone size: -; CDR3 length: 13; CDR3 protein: CASSLTGASRAFF; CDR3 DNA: TGTGCCAGCAGCTTGACAGGGGCCTCGCGAGCTTTCTTT
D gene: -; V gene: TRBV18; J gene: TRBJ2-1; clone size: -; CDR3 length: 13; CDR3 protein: CASSPPGIAEQFF; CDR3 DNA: TGTGCCAGCTCACCACCGGGTATCGCTGAGCAGTTCTTC
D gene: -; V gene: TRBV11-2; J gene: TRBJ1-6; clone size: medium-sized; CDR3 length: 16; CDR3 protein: CASSLRGSSYNSPLHF; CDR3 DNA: TGTGCCAGCAGCCTCAGGGGAAGCTCCTATAATTCACCCCTCCACTTT
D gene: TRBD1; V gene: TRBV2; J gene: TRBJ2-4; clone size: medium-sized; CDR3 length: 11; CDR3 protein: CASRDRNIQYF; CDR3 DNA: TGTGCCAGCCGGGACAGAAACATTCAGTACTTC
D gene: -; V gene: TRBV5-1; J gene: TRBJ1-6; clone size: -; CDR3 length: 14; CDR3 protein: CASSWGGDNSPLHF; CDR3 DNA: TGCGCCAGCAGCTGGGGGGGTGATAATTCACCCCTCCACTTT
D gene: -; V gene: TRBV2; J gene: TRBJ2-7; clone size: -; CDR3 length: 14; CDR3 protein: CASLKTGRSYEQYF; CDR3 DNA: TGTGCCAGCCTTAAGACAGGACGATCCTACGAGCAGTACTTC
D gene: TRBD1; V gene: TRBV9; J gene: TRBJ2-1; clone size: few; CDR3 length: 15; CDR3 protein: CASSVEGAEYNEQFF; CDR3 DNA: TGTGCCAGCAGCGTAGAGGGGGCGGAATACAATGAGCAGTTCTTC
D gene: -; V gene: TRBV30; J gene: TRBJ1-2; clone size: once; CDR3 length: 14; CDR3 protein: CAWSLTRINYGYTF; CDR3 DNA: TGTGCCTGGAGTTTGACAAGAATTAACTATGGCTACACCTTC
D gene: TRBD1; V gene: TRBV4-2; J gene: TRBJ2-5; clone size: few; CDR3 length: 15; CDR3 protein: CASSTRQGLPETQYF; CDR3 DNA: TGTGCCAGCAGCACGAGACAGGGGCTGCCGGAGACCCAGTACTTC
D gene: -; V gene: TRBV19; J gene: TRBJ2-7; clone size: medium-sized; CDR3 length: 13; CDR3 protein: CASTRGPGYEQYF; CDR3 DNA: TGTGCCAGTACCAGGGGCCCTGGCTACGAGCAGTACTTC
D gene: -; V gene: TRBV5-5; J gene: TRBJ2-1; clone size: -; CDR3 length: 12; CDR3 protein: CASSLSIFEQFF; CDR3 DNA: TGTGCCAGCAGCTTGTCGATTTTTGAGCAGTTCTTC
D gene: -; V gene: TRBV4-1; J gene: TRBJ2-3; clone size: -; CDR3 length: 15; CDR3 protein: CASSQDHQPTDTQYF; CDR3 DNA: TGTGCCAGCAGCCAAGATCACCAACCCACAGATACGCAGTATTTT
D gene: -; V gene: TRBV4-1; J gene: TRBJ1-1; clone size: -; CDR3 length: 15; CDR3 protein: CASSQTSRENTEAFF; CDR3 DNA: TGCGCCAGCAGCCAAACTTCGCGGGAGAACACTGAAGCTTTCTTT
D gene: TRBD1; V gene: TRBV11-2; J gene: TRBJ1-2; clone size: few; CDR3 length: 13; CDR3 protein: CASNKGQNYGYTF; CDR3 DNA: TGTGCCAGCAACAAGGGACAGAACTATGGCTACACCTTC
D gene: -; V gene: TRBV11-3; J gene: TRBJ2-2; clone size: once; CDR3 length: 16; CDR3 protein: CASSLSPGENTGELFF; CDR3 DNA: TGTGCCAGCAGCTTATCGCCAGGGGAGAACACCGGGGAGCTGTTTTTT
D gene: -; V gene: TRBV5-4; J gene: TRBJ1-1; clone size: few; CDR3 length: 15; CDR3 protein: CASSLDGHPNTEAFF; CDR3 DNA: TGTGCCAGCAGCTTGGATGGACACCCGAACACTGAAGCTTTCTTT
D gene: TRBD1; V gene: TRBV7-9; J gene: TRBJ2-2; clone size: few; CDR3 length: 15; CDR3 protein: CASSAGQGAQGELFF; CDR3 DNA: TGTGCCAGCAGCGCCGGACAGGGGGCGCAAGGGGAGCTGTTTTTT
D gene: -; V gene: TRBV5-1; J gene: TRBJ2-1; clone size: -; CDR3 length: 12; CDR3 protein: CASSRAVGEQFF; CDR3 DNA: TGCGCCAGCAGCCGGGCGGTGGGGGAGCAGTTCTTC
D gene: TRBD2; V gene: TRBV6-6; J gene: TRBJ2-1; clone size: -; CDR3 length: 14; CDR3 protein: CASRAKASGRQQFF; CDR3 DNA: TGTGCCAGCAGGGCAAAGGCTAGCGGAAGACAGCAGTTCTTC